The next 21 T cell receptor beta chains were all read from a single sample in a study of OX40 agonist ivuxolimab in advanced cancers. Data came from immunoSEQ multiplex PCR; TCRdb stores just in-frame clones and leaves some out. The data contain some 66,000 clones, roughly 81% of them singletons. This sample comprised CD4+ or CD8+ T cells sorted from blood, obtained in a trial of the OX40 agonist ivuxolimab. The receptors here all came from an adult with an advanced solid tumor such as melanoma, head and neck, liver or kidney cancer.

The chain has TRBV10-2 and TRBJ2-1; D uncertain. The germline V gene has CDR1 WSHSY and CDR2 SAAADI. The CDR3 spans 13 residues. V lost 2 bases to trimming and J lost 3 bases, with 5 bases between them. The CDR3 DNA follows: TGCGCCAGCAGTGAGGATAACTACAATGAGCAGTTCTTC. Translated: CASSEDNYNEQFF.

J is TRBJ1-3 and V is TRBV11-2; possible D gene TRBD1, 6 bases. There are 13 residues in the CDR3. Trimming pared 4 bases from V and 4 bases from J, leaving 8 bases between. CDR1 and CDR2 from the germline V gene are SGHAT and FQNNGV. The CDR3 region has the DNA TGTGCCAGCAGCTCAGACAGGGGAAACACCATATATTTT. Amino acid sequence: CASSSDRGNTIYF.

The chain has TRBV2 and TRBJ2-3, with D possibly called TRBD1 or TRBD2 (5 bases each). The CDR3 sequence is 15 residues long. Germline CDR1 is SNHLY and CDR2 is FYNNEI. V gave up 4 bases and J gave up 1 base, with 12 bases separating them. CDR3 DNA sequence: TGTGCCAGCAGTGGGGGGACCGCTCGCACAGATACGCAGTATTTT. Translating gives CASSGGTARTDTQYF.

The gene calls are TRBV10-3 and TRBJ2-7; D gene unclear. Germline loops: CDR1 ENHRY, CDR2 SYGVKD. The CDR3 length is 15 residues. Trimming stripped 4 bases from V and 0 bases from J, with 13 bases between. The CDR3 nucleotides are TGTGCCATCAGTGTCCATCAGGCCCCCTCCTACGAGCAGTACTTC. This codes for CAISVHQAPSYEQYF.

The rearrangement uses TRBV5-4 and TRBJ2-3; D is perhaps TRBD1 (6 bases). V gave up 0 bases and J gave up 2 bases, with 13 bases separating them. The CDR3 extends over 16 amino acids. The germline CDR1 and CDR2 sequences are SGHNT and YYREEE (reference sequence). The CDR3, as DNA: TGTGCCAGCAGCTTGGGGGTAGGGGGTTCCACAGATACGCAGTATTTT. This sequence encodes CASSLGVGGSTDTQYF.

CDR3 coding DNA: TGTGCCAGTAGTATACCCGCCGGGATCTTGACAGGGTACAATGAGCAGTTCTTC. Its translation: CASSIPAGILTGYNEQFF. V is TRBV19 and J is TRBJ2-1; 7 bases are a match to TRBD1. Germline loops: CDR1 LNHDA, CDR2 SQIVND (reference sequence). J gave up 4 bases and V 2 bases, and 14 bases lay outside the gene matches. This CDR3 comprises 18 residues.

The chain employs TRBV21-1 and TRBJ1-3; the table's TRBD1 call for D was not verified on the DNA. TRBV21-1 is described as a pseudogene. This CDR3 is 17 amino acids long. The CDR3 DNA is TGTGCCAGCAGCAAAGAGGGCGAGCAGGGTGGCGGAAACACCATATATTTT. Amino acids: CASSKEGEQGGGNTIYF.

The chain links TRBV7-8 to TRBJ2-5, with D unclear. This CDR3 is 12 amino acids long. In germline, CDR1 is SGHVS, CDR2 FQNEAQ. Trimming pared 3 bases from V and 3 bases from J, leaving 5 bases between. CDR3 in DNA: TGTGCCAGCAGCTTTATCAAAGAGACCCAGTACTTC. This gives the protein CASSFIKETQYF.

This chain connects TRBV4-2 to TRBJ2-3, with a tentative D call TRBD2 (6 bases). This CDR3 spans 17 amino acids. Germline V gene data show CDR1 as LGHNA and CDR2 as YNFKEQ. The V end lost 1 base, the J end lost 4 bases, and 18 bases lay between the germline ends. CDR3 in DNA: TGTGCCAGCAGCCAAGCCCGGGGGTTGGCGTCTGCAGATACGCAGTATTTT. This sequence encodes CASSQARGLASADTQYF.

As DNA, the CDR3 is TGTGCCTCAAATAGGGGCACCGGGGAGCTGTTTTTT. Translating gives CASNRGTGELFF. The chain employs TRBV7-3 and TRBJ2-2; TRBD1 is a possible D gene (5 bases). Trimming pared 11 bases from V and 4 bases from J, leaving 11 bases between. Per the germline V gene, CDR1 is SGHTA and CDR2 is FQGTGA. The CDR3 is made up of 12 amino acids.

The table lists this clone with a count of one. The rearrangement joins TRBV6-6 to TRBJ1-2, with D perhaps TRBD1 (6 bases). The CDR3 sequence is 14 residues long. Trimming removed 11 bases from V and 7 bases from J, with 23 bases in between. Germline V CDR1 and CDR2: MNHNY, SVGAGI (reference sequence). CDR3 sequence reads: CAVSVGGRLGGYTF. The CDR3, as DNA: TGTGCCGTCTCAGTGGGGGGGCGACTAGGTGGCTACACCTTC.

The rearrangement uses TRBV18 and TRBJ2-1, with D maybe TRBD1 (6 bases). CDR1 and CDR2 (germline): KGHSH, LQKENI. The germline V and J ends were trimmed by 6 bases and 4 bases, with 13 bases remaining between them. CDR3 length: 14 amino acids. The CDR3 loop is CASSTGTPYNEQFF. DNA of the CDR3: TGTGCCAGCTCCACCGGGACACCTTACAATGAGCAGTTCTTC.

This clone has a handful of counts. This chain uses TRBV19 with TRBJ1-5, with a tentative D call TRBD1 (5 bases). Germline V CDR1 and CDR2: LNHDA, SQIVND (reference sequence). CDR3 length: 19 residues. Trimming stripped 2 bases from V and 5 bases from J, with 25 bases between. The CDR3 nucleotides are TGTGCCAGTAGTATAATTGGTCGATCCACAGGCGGTGGGGATCAGCCCCAGCATTTT. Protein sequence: CASSIIGRSTGGGDQPQHF.

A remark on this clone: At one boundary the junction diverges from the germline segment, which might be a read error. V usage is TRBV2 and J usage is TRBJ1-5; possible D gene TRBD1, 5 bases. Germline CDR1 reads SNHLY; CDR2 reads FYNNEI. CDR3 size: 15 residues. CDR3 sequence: CASRKTGDSNQPQHF. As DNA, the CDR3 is TGTGCGAGCAGAAAGACGGGGGATAGCAATCAGCCCCAGCATTTT.

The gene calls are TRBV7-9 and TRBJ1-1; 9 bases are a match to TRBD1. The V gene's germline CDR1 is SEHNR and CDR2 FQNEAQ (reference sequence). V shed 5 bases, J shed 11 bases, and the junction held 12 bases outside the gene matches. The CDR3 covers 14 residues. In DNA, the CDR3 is TGTGCCAGCAGCAAAACCGGGACAGGGCAGGAGGCTTTCTTT. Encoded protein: CASSKTGTGQEAFF.

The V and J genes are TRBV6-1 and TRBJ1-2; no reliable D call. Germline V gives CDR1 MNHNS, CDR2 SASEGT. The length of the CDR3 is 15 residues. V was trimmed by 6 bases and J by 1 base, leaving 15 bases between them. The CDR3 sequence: CASSLYPGGNYGYTF. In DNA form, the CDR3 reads TGTGCCAGCAGCCTATACCCCGGTGGTAACTATGGCTACACCTTC.

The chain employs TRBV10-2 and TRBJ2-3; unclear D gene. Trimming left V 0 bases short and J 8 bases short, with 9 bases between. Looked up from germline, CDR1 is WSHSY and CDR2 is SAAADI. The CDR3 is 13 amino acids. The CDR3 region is CASSESEGFTQYF. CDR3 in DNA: TGCGCCAGCAGTGAGTCGGAAGGGTTTACGCAGTATTTT.

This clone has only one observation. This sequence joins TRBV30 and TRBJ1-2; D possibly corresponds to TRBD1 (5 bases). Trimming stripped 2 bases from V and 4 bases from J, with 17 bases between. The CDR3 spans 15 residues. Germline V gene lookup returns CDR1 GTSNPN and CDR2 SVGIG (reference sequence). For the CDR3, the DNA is TGTGCCTGGAGTCGTTTTGCGGGGCTTGCCTATGGCTACACCTTC. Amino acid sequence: CAWSRFAGLAYGYTF.

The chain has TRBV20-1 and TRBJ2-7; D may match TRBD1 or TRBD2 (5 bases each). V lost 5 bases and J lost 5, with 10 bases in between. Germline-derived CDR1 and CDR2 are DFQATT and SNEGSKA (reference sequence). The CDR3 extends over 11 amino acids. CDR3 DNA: TGCAGTGCTTTTGGGGGTAACGAGCAGTACTTC. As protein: CSAFGGNEQYF.

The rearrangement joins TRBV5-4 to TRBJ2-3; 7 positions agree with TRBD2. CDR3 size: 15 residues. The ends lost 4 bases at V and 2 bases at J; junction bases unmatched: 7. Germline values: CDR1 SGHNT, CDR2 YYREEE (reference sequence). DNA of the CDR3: TGTGCCAGCAGCCTCTCAGCGGGATCCACAGATACGCAGTATTTT. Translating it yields CASSLSAGSTDTQYF.

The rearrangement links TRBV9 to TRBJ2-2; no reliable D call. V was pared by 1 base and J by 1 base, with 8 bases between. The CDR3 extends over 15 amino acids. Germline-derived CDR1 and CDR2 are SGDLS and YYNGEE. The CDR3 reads CASSVSTVNTGELFF. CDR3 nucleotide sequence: TGTGCCAGCAGCGTAAGTACAGTGAACACCGGGGAGCTGTTTTTT.